This T cell receptor beta chain is from a study of T-cell memory formation after mild COVID-19. This clonotype was seen a few times. V lost 4 bases, J lost 5 bases, and 18 bases lay in between. The CDR3 has 15 amino acids. Germline V gives CDR1 SGHRS, CDR2 YFSETQ. Each CDR3 protein gets one entry after TCRdb re-called the 5' RACE reads with MiXCR. The profile shows almost 350,000 distinct CDR3 sequences, 20% of them singletons. The sample was PBMCs or a T cell subset sorted from them (not recorded which). This clonotype originated in a man younger than 35 who had mild COVID-19 (a few samples of this study predate the infection). Cell type and time point are not known. The V gene is TRBV5-1, the J gene TRBJ2-5, with D maybe TRBD2 (6 bases). This CDR3 reads CASSGGTPGRETQYF. The CDR3 nucleotides read TGCGCCAGCAGCGGCGGGACTCCTGGGAGGGAGACCCAGTACTTC.